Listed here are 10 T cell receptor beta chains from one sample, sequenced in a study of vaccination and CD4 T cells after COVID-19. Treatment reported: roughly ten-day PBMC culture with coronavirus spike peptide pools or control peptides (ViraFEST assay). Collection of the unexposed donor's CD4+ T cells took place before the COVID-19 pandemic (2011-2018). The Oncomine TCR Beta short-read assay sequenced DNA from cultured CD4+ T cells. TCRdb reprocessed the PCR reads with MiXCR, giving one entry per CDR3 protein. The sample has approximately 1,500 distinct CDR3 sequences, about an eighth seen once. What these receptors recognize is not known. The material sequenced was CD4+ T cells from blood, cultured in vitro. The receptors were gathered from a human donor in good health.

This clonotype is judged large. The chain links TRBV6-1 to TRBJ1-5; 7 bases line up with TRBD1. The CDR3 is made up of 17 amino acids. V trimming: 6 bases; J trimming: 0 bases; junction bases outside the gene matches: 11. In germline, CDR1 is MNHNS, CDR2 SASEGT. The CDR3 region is CASRDSGQPYSNQPQHF. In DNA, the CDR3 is TGTGCCAGCAGAGATTCGGGACAGCCATATAGCAATCAGCCCCAGCATTTT.

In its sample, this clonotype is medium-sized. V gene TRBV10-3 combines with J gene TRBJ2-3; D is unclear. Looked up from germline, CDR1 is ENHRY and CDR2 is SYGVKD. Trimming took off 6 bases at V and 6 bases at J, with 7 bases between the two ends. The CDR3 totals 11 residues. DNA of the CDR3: TGTGCCATCAGACTTGGGGATACGCAGTATTTT. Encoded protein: CAIRLGDTQYF.

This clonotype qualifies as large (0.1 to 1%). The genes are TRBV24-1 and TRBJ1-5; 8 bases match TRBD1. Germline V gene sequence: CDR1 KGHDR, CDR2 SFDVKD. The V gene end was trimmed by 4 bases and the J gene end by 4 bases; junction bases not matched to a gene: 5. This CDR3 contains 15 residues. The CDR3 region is CATSEAGTGNQPQHF. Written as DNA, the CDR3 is TGTGCCACCAGTGAAGCCGGGACAGGTAATCAGCCCCAGCATTTT.

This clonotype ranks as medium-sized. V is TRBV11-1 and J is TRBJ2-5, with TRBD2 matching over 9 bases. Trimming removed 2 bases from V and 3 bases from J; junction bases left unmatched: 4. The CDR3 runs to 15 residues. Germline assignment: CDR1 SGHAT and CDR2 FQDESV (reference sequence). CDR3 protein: CASSLSRLAEETQYF. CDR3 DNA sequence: TGTGCCAGCAGCTTATCCCGACTAGCGGAAGAGACCCAGTACTTC.

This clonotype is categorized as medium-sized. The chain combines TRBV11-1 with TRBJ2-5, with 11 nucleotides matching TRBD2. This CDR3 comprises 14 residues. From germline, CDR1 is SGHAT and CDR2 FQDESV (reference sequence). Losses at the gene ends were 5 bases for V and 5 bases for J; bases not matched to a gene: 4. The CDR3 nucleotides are TGTGCCAGCAGCCCGCGGACTAGCGGGGAGACCCAGTACTTC. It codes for CASSPRTSGETQYF.

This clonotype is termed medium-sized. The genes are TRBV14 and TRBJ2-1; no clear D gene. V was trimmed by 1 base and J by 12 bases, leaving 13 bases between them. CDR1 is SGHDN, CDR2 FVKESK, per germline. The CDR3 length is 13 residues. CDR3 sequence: CASSQVDGVAQFF. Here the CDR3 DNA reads TGTGCCAGCAGCCAAGTTGATGGGGTAGCGCAGTTCTTC.

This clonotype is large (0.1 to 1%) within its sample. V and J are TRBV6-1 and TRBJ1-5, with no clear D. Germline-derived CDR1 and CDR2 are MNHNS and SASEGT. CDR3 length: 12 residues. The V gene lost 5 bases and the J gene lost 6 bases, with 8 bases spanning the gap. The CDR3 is CASSRGSQPQHF. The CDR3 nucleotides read TGTGCCAGCAGTAGAGGGAGTCAGCCCCAGCATTTT.

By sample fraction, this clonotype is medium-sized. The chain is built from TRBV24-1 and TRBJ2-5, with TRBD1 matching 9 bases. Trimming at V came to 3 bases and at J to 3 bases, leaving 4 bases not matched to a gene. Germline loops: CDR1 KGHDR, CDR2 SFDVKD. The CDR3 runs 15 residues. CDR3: CATSDAGTGKETQYF. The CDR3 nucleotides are TGTGCCACCAGTGATGCCGGGACAGGGAAAGAGACCCAGTACTTC.

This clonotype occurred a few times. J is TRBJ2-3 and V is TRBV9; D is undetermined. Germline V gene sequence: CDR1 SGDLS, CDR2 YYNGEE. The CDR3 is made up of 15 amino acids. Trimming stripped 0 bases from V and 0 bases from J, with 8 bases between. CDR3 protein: CASSVAASSTDTQYF. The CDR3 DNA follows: TGTGCCAGCAGCGTAGCCGCCAGTAGCACAGATACGCAGTATTTT.

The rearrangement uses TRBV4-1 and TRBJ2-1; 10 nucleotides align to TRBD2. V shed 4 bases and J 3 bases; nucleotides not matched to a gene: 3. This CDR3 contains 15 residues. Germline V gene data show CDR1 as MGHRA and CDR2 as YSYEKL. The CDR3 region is CASSPGLANYNEQFF. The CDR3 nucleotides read TGCGCCAGCAGCCCGGGACTAGCGAACTACAATGAGCAGTTCTTC.